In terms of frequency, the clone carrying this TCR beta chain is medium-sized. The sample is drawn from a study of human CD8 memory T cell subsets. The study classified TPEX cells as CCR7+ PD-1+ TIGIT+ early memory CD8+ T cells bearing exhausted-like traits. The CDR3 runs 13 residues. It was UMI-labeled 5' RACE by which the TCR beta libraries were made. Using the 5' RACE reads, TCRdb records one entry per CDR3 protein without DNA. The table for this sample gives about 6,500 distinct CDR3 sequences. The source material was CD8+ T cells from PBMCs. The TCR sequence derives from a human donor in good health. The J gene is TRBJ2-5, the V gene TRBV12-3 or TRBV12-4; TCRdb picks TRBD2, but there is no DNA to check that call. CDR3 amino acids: CASIPRRGRTQYF.